Here is one T cell receptor beta chain with its context. These data originate in a study of CD8 T cells in Susac syndrome. This CDR3 has 15 residues. V shed 0 bases and J shed 2 bases, with 11 bases lying between them. CDR1 LNHNV and CDR2 YYDKDF come from the germline V gene (reference sequence). An input of about 0.5 to 1 ug of RNA was subjected to reverse transcription using random hexamers. TCRdb used MiXCR to reprocess the immunoSEQ multiplex PCR reads, holding one entry per CDR3 protein. This repertoire shows some 110,000 distinct CDR3 sequences, roughly 94% found once; its top ten account for around 0.27%.

This TCR derives from a human donor with Susac syndrome. The chain links TRBV15 to TRBJ2-7; D unclear. The sequenced material came from CD8+ T cells from PBMCs. CDR3 coding DNA: TGTGCCACCAGCAGAGATTTGCAGGACCCCTACGAGCAGTACTTC. Its translation: CATSRDLQDPYEQYF.